The entry below describes one TCR beta chain. This clone has a handful of counts. Its antigen specificity is not known. Qualities for individual bases were not recorded, and no much larger clone is one base off. The data originate from a study of control samples from healthy donors and cancer patients (dated by TCRdb to 2018 to 2020). The germline V gene provides CDR1 MNHEY and CDR2 SVGEGT. The CDR3, from cysteine to phenylalanine, totals 15 residues. Only the CDR3 DNA is retained, 45 bases long and in frame from the first base. For this chain, trimming is 2 bases at the V end and 5 bases at the J end, and the number of junction bases without a gene match is 4. Receptors were amplified or captured by the immunoSEQ multiplex PCR assay. The table comes from immuneACCESS by way of TCRdb, which keeps in-frame sequences with V and J called. Part of the clones is missing from these tables; in studies checked, under half for an unresolved V gene and the rest for unknown reasons. The sample data list roughly 27,000 clones, and around 90% of these were observed just once. The ten biggest clones cover around an eighth of the sample.

The receptor was derived from a man aged 45 to 65 with lung cancer. The chain is made from TRBV6-2 or TRBV6-3 and TRBJ2-5, with 11 central nucleotides matching TRBD2. Specimen: PBMCs. CDR3 reads: CASSYLGLAAETQYF. The nucleotide sequence reads TGTGCCAGCAGTTACCTGGGACTAGCGGCGGAGACCCAGTACTTC.